This T cell receptor beta chain was identified during a study of shared clonotypes between healthy human individuals. Of note for this clone: Antigen unknown.

The length of the CDR3 is 14 residues. With 3 bases clipped from V and 2 bases from J, the junction kept 3 bases outside the gene matches. Germline V CDR1 and CDR2: KGHSY, FQNENV. Study-level results: Non-shared clonotypes had lower generation probabilities than those shared by all four donors.

This was a deep-level run. The assay was immunoSEQ multiplex PCR, and TCRdb's table has in-frame clones only and misses some. The table shows roughly 2,300,000 clones, with under 95% occurring only once. The sample consisted of naive CD4+ T cells from PBMCs. Regarding subset: CD45RA+ positively selected. The origin of this receptor is a man aged 18 to 35 in good health. Some clones in this sample may be carry-over from other donors' samples. The rearrangement joins TRBV16 to TRBJ2-7; 8 nucleotides agree with TRBD1. The CDR3 reads CASSHGTGTYEQYF. The CDR3 DNA follows: TGTGCCAGCAGCCACGGGACAGGAACCTACGAGCAGTACTTC.